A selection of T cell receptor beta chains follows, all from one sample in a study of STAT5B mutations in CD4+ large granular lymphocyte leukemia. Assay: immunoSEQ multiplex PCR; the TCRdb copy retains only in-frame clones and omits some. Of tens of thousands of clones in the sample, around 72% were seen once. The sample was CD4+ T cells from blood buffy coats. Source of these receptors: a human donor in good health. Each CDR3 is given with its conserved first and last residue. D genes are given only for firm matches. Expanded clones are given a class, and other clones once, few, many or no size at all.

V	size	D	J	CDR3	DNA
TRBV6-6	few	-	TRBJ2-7	CASSVGGKQYF	TGTGCCAGCAGCGTCGGGGGTAAGCAGTACTTC
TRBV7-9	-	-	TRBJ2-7	CASSLGSPYEQYF	TGTGCCAGCAGCTTAGGATCCCCCTACGAGCAGTACTTC
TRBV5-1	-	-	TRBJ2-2	CASSSLQTANTGELFF	TGCGCCAGCAGCTCACTCCAGACAGCGAACACCGGGGAGCTGTTTTTT
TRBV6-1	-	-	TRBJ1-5	CASSEGAVSNQPQHF	TGTGCCAGCAGTGAAGGGGCAGTTAGCAATCAGCCCCAGCATTTT
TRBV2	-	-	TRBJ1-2	CASGETLADYGYTF	TGTGCCAGCGGGGAGACATTGGCGGACTATGGCTACACCTTC
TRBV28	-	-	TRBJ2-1	CASRAAAYNEQFF	TGTGCCAGCAGAGCTGCGGCCTACAATGAGCAGTTCTTC
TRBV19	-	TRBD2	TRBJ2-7	CASSIWLAGSYEQYF	TGTGCCAGTAGTATATGGCTAGCGGGCTCCTACGAGCAGTACTTC
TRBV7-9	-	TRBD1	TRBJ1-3	CASSKQGASGNTIYF	TGTGCCAGCAGCAAACAGGGGGCGAGTGGAAACACCATATATTTT
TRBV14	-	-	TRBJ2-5	CASSQDVGSWRETQYF	TGTGCCAGCAGCCAAGATGTTGGCAGCTGGAGGGAGACCCAGTACTTC
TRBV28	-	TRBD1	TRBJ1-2	CASSFRQGAYGYTF	TGTGCCAGCAGCTTTAGACAGGGGGCCTATGGCTACACCTTC
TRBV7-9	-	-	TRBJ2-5	CASRGAETQYF	TGTGCCAGCAGGGGTGCGGAGACCCAGTACTTC
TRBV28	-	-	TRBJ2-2	CASTRRVSSTGELFF	TGTGCCAGCACCCGTCGCGTGAGTAGCACCGGGGAGCTGTTTTTT
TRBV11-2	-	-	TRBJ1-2	CASTPLWSGYGYTF	TGTGCCAGCACCCCTTTGTGGTCGGGCTATGGCTACACCTTC
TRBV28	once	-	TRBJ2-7	CASSFRGTAAYEQYF	TGTGCCAGCAGTTTTCGTGGGACTGCCGCCTACGAGCAGTACTTC
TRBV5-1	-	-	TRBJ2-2	CASSLVGDTTGELFF	TGCGCCAGCAGCTTGGTGGGGGACACTACCGGGGAGCTGTTTTTT
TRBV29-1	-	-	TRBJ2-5	CSVEDPFNLRKETQYF	TGCAGCGTTGAAGATCCCTTTAACCTCCGGAAAGAGACCCAGTACTTC
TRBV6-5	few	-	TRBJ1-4	CASSYRTGSLNEKLFF	TGTGCCAGCAGTTACCGCACAGGGAGCCTTAATGAAAAACTGTTTTTT
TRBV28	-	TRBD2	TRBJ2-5	CASGEGYQETQYF	TGTGCCAGCGGGGAGGGGTACCAAGAGACCCAGTACTTC
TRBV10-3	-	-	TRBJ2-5	CAISAREETQYF	TGTGCCATCAGTGCTCGGGAAGAGACCCAGTACTTC
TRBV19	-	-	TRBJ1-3	CASSITGVTGNTIYF	TGTGCCAGTAGTATCACAGGAGTTACTGGAAACACCATATATTTT
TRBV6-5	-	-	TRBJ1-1	CASKTVNTEAFF	TGTGCCAGCAAGACGGTGAACACTGAAGCTTTCTTT
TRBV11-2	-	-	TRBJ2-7	CASSLGGGHDFYEQYF	TGTGCCAGCAGCCTTGGGGGAGGCCATGACTTCTACGAGCAGTACTTC
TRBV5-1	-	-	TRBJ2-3	CASSLSGPADTQYF	TGCGCCAGCAGCTTGTCGGGGCCAGCAGATACGCAGTATTTT
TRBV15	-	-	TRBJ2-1	CATSTGGDFSYNEQFF	TGTGCCACCAGCACAGGAGGGGACTTCTCCTACAATGAGCAGTTCTTC
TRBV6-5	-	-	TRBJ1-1	CASSYGSVGTEAFF	TGTGCCAGCAGTTACGGGTCTGTGGGCACTGAAGCTTTCTTT
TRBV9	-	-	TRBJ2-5	CASSQGGTRQETQYF	TGTGCCAGCAGCCAGGGGGGGACACGACAAGAGACCCAGTACTTC
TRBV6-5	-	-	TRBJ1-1	CASRNRGSNEAFF	TGTGCCAGCAGAAACCGGGGGTCTAATGAAGCTTTCTTT
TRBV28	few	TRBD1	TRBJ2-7	CASSPVGGVTDYEQYF	TGTGCCAGCAGCCCGGTAGGGGGCGTAACTGACTACGAGCAGTACTTC
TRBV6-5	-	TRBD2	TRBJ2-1	CASRGDSGAEQFF	TGTGCCAGCAGGGGAGATAGCGGGGCCGAGCAGTTCTTC
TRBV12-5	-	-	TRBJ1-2	CASGSQQVNYGYTF	TGTGCTAGTGGCTCCCAGCAAGTTAACTATGGCTACACCTTC
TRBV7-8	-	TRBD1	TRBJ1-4	CASSFSDRGDEKLFF	TGTGCCAGCAGCTTTTCGGACAGGGGGGATGAAAAACTGTTTTTT
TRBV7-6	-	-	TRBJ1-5	CASSLVRVGAYSNQPQHF	TGTGCCAGCAGCTTAGTGAGGGTCGGGGCTTATAGCAATCAGCCCCAGCATTTT
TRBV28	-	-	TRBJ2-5	CASSSPGPGETQYF	TGTGCCAGCAGTTCCCCGGGGCCCGGAGAGACCCAGTACTTC
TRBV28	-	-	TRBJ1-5	CASRGTLPWGNQPQHF	TGTGCCAGCAGGGGGACCTTACCATGGGGCAATCAGCCCCAGCATTTT
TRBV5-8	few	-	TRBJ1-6	CASSLTDRNSPLHF	TGTGCCAGCAGCTTGACGGACCGTAATTCACCCCTCCACTTT
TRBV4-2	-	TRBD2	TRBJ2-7	CASSQETSGLAGESYEQYF	TGTGCCAGCAGCCAAGAAACTAGCGGTCTAGCAGGAGAAAGCTACGAGCAGTACTTC
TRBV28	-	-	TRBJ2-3	CAASPPGLARDTQYF	TGTGCCGCCTCCCCACCGGGATTAGCAAGGGATACGCAGTATTTT
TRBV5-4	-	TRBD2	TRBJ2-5	CASSLDGGGTGTQYF	TGTGCCAGCAGCTTGGATGGGGGGGGGACGGGGACCCAGTACTTC
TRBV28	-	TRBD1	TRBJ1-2	CASTEPGQSSSF	TGTGCCAGCACAGAACCGGGACAGTCCAGTTCCTTC
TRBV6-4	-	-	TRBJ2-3	CASSGQPGTDTQYF	TGTGCCAGCAGTGGTCAGCCGGGCACAGATACGCAGTATTTT
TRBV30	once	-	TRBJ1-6	CACAAGSGANSPLHF	TGTGCCTGTGCGGCAGGGAGTGGGGCAAATTCACCCCTCCACTTT
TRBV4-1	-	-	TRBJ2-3	CASSQGMTDSADTQYF	TGCGCCAGCAGCCAAGGGATGACAGATTCCGCCGATACGCAGTATTTT
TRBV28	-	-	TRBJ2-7	CASSVNNEQYF	TGTGCCAGCAGTGTTAACAACGAGCAGTACTTC
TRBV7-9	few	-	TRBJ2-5	CASSLQGVQETQYF	TGTGCCAGCAGCCTACAGGGAGTCCAAGAGACCCAGTACTTC